This TCR beta chain was observed in a study of breast tumors, draining lymph nodes, adjacent tissues. Breast cancer patients provided tissue from their axillary draining lymph nodes. TCRdb recomputed calls from the multiplex PCR reads with MiXCR, one row per CDR3 protein. The repertoire includes about 130,000 distinct CDR3 sequences, around 21% of them detected once, and 2.2% sits in the top ten. From germline, CDR1 is LNHDA and CDR2 SQIVND (reference sequence). The CDR3 covers 16 residues. The germline V and J ends were trimmed by 6 bases and 0 bases, with 16 bases remaining between them. This clonotype was seen a few times.

V gene TRBV19 combines with J gene TRBJ2-3; TRBD2 might be the D (5 bases). The clonotype was recovered from a female donor with breast cancer. Some clones in this sample may be carry-over from other donors' samples. The sequencing input was axillary lymph node tissue. This chain's CDR3 is CASSIQLAGSTDTQYF. CDR3 in DNA: TGTGCCAGTAGCATTCAGCTAGCTGGGAGCACAGATACGCAGTATTTT.